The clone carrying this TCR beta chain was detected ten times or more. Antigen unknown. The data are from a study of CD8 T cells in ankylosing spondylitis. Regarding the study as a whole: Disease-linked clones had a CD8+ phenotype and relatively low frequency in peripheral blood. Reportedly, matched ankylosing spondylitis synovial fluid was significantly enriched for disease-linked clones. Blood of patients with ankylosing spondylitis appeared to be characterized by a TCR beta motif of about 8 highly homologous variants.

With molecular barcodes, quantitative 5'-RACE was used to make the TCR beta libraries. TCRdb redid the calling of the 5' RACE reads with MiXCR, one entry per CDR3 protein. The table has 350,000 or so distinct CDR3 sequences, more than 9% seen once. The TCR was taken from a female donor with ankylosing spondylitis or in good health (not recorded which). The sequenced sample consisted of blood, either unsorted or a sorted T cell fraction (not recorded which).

The CDR3 DNA reads as TGTGCCAGCAGCGTAGGAACAGGACAGGGAAACACTGAAGCTTTCTTT. This sequence encodes CASSVGTGQGNTEAFF. The chain is built from TRBV9 and TRBJ1-1; TRBD1 aligns across 8 bases. The CDR3 is made up of 16 amino acids. J lost 2 bases, V lost 0 bases, and 6 bases had no gene match. CDR1 and CDR2 from the germline V gene are SGDLS and YYNGEE.